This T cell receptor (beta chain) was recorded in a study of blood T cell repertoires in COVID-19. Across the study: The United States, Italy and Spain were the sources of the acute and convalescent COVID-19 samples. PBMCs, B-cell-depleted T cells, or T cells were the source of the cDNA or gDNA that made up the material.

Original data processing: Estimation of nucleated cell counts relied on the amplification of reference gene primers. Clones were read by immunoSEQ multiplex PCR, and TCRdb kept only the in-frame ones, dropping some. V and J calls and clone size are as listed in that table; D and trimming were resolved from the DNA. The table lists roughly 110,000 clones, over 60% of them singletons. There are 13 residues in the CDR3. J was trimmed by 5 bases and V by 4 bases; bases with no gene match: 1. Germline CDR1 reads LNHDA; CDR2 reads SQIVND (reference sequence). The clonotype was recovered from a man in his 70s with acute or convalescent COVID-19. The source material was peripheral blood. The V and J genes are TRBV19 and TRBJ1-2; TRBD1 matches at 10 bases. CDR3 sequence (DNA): TGTGCCAGTAGTAAGGACAGGGGGTATGGCTACACCTTC. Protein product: CASSKDRGYGYTF.